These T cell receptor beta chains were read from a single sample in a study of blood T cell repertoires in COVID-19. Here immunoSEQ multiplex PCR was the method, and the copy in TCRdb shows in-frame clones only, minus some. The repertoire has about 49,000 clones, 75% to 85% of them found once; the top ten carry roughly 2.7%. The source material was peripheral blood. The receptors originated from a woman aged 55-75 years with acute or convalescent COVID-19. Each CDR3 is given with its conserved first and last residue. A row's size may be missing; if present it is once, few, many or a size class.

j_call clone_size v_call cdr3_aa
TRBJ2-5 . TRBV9 CASSVGTSGTETQYF
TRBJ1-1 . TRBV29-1 CSVAQTANTEAFF
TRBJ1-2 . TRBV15 CATSRDRLYYGYTF
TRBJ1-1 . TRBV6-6 CASSLQGANTEAFF
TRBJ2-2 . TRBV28 CASSLSMGQGSGELFF
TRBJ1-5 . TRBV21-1 CASSKDWDRVHQPQHF
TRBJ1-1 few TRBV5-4 CASSPTGNTEAFF
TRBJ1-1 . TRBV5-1 CASSLESSREEEAFF
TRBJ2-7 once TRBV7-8 CASSQGLAGAPPYSYEQYF
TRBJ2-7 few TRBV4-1 CASSQGTSRSHEQYF
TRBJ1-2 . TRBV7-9 CASSLTSGTGEGYTF
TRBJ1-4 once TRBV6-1 CASSEARGVEKLFF
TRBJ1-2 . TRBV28 CASSLSGQNPSGYGYTF
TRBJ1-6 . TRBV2 CASSVHSSNSPLHF
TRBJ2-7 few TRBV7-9 CASSLRGTRGSYEQYF
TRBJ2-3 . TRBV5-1 CASSLEAGQVPDTQYF
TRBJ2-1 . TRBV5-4 CASRSERQGTAEQFF
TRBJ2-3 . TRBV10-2 CASRSPSTDTQYF
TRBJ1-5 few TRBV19 CASSIRGQGRGQPQHF
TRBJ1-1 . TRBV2 CASRQSEGSYTEAFF
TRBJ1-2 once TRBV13 CASSFPQGAIHGYTF
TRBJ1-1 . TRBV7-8 CASSLAGSAGGTEAFF
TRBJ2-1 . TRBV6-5 CASPTSGGYNEQFF
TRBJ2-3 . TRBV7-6 CASSLVLPLAGGDADTQYF
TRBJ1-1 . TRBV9 CASSPGGAEAFF
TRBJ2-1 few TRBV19 CASNEAGGPVEQFF
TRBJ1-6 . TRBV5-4 CASSLGGASYNSPLHF
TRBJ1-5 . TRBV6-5 CASREPGSNQPQHF
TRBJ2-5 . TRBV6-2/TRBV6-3 CASSYGTAQETQYF
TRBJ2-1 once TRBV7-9 CASSSAGGPYNEQFF
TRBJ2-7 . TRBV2 CASMGGGGINEQYF
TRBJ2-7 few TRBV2 CASSGAGSSAYEQYF
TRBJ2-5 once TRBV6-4 CARRSGRETQYF
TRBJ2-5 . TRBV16 CASSPTGPYQETQYF
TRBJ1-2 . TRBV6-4 CASSDGRTGSGYTF
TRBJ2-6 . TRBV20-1 CSASRGTGANVLTF
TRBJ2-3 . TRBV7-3 CASSRGGTGPTDTQYF
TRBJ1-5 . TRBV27 CASANRGNQPQHF
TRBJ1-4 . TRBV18 CASSPPIRQGTEKLFF
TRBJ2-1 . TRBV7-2 CASSLGISAGEGEQFF
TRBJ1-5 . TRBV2 CASSNPGTANNQPQHF
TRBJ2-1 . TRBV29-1 CSVERDRGLEEQFF
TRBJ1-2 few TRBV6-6 CASREPDRGVRSYTF
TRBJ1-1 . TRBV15 CATISRMESMNTEAFF
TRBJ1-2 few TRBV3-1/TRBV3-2 CASSQYSGTVGGYTF
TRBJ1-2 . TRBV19 CASNPSRGMGGYTF
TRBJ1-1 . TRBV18 CASSPSQNTEAFF
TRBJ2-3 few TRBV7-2 CASSLASGRVTDTQYF
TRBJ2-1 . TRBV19 CASSTIAGGRNNEQFF
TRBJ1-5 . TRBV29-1 CSVAAGGSNQPQHF
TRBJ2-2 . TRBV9 CASSGGETNARYVGELFF
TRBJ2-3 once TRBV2 CASSELSGRAATQYF
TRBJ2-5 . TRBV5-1 CASSPNPQQEQETQYF